This T cell receptor beta chain was documented in a study of blood T cell repertoires in COVID-19. V was trimmed by 2 bases and J by 1 base, leaving 11 bases between them. Per germline, CDR1 MNHNY and CDR2 SVGAGI (reference sequence). CDR3 length: 15 amino acids. Authors' processing steps: Amplification of reference gene primers provided the estimated nucleated cell counts. Measured with immunoSEQ multiplex PCR; TCRdb has only the in-frame clones, and not every one. The V and J calls and clone size come from that table; D and trimming were worked out from the DNA. The table includes about 150,000 clones, about four fifths detected once.

The TCR originated in a human donor in a cohort sampled during active COVID-19. The sample taken for sequencing was peripheral blood. This chain joins TRBV6-6 and TRBJ1-2; D is undetermined. CDR3 protein: CASSYPGRDNYGYTF. The DNA of the CDR3 is TGTGCCAGCAGTTACCCGGGGAGGGATAACTATGGCTACACCTTC.